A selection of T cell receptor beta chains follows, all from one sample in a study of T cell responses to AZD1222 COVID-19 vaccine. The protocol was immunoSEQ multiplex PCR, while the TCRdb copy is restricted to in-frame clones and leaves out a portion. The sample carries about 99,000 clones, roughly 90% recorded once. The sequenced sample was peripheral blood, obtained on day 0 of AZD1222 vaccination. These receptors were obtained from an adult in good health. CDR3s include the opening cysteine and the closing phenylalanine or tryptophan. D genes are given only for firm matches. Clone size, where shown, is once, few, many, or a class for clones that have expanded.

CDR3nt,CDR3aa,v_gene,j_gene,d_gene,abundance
TGTGCCTGGAGTATGGGGGGCAGGGGAAGGTCAGATACGCAGTATTTT,CAWSMGGRGRSDTQYF,TRBV30,TRBJ2-3,NA,NA
TGTGCCAGCAGCTTAGCGCTACGAGAGACCCAGTACTTC,CASSLALRETQYF,TRBV7-2,TRBJ2-5,NA,once
TGTGCCAGCAGTTTAGTAGGGACAGGCACAGGGGGCTACACCTTC,CASSLVGTGTGGYTF,TRBV7-9,TRBJ1-2,TRBD1,NA
TGTGCCAGCAGTGTAGCGGCCTCCTACAATGAGCAGTTCTTC,CASSVAASYNEQFF,TRBV2,TRBJ2-1,NA,NA
TGTGCCACCAGTGACCCCGGCCCCGATAGCTCCGGGGAGCTGTTTTTT,CATSDPGPDSSGELFF,TRBV24-1,TRBJ2-2,NA,NA
TGTGCCAGCAGCAACCGGGACAGGGCTTACACTGAAGCTTTCTTT,CASSNRDRAYTEAFF,TRBV5-8,TRBJ1-1,TRBD1,NA
TGTGCCAGCAGTTCGAACTGGGGATCTCACAATGAGCAGTTCTTC,CASSSNWGSHNEQFF,TRBV7-6,TRBJ2-1,NA,NA
TGTGCCAGCACCCCCTCCGCGGGACAGGGGGAAGAGACCCAGTACTTC,CASTPSAGQGEETQYF,TRBV25-1,TRBJ2-5,TRBD1,NA
TGTGCCAGCAGCCAATTAGCGGGAGGGCCTTACAATGAGCAGTTCTTC,CASSQLAGGPYNEQFF,TRBV9,TRBJ2-1,TRBD2,NA
TGTGCCAGCAGTGAATATCGGGACAGTGAAGCTTTCTTT,CASSEYRDSEAFF,TRBV25-1,TRBJ1-1,TRBD1,NA
TGCGCCAGCAGCGACGTTATAGCGGGAGGCGGGGTACAGTACTTC,CASSDVIAGGGVQYF,TRBV5-1,TRBJ2-7,TRBD2,NA
TGTGCCAGCAGCGTAGACGGACAGGGGCATCAGCCCCAGCATTTT,CASSVDGQGHQPQHF,TRBV9,TRBJ1-5,TRBD1,NA
TGTGCCAGCACCCTAGGGACTAAGGCAACTAATGAAAAACTGTTTTTT,CASTLGTKATNEKLFF,TRBV5-5,TRBJ1-4,NA,NA
TGTGCCACCAGCAGAGAGACAGGGGGAGGTCAGCCCCAGCATTTT,CATSRETGGGQPQHF,TRBV15,TRBJ1-5,TRBD1,NA
TGTGCCAGCAGGTCACAGGGGGCTCTTAGTTCACCCCTCCACTTT,CASRSQGALSSPLHF,TRBV5-6,TRBJ1-6,TRBD1,NA
TGTGCCTGGAGTGCGGGGGGTGGGATTCAGCCCCAGCATTTT,CAWSAGGGIQPQHF,TRBV30,TRBJ1-5,NA,NA
TGTGCCAGCAGTTCAGGGGGTGAAGCTTTCTTT,CASSSGGEAFF,TRBV6-5,TRBJ1-1,TRBD1,NA
TGTGCCAGCTCACCATCGGGGGCCGGGACTGAAGCTTTCTTT,CASSPSGAGTEAFF,TRBV18,TRBJ1-1,NA,NA
TGTGCCAGCTCACCCCGACAGGGGCGGAACACTGAAGCTTTCTTT,CASSPRQGRNTEAFF,TRBV18,TRBJ1-1,TRBD1,NA
TGTGCCAGCAGCCTAACGGCTAACTATGGCTACACCTTC,CASSLTANYGYTF,TRBV12-3/TRBV12-4,TRBJ1-2,NA,NA
TGCGCCAGCAGCCTGCAGGGGATCGCTTCACCCCTCCACTTT,CASSLQGIASPLHF,TRBV4-1,TRBJ1-6,NA,NA
TGCGCCAGCAGTGAGGTAGGGACCTATGGCTACACCTTC,CASSEVGTYGYTF,TRBV10-2,TRBJ1-2,NA,once
TGTGCCAGCAGTTTAATGGGAACGACCCAGCATTTT,CASSLMGTTQHF,TRBV28,TRBJ1-5,NA,NA
TGTGCCAGCAGCGTAGGAACGCAAGATCCCCTCCACTTT,CASSVGTQDPLHF,TRBV9,TRBJ1-6,NA,NA
TGTGCCAGCAGCGAGGGGACAGGGATGGGTAGCAATCAGCCCCAGCATTTT,CASSEGTGMGSNQPQHF,TRBV9,TRBJ1-5,TRBD1,once
TGTGCCAGCAGACTAAGGGGGGATAAACTAAGTGCTTTCTTT,CASRLRGDKLSAFF,TRBV5-5,TRBJ1-1,NA,NA
TGCAGTGCTAGTATGGCCAGGGGGGTGGAGACCCAGTACTTC,CSASMARGVETQYF,TRBV20-1,TRBJ2-5,NA,NA
TGTGCCAGCAGTGGCTACAGGGGGCGCAATCAGCCCCAGCATTTT,CASSGYRGRNQPQHF,TRBV2,TRBJ1-5,TRBD1,NA
TGTGCCACCAGTGATTGGGACAGCCAGAGCACAGATACGCAGTATTTT,CATSDWDSQSTDTQYF,TRBV24-1,TRBJ2-3,TRBD1,NA
TGTGCCAGCAGTGAATCCCCCGGGACAGGGGGCCAGCAGTACTTC,CASSESPGTGGQQYF,TRBV6-4,TRBJ2-7,TRBD1,NA
TGTGCCAGCAGTAAGTCCGCCGGGCAAGAGACCCAGTACTTC,CASSKSAGQETQYF,TRBV5-4,TRBJ2-5,NA,NA
TGTGCCAGCAGTCCTATCAGACTAGCGGGAGGGAAGCACGAGCAGTACTTC,CASSPIRLAGGKHEQYF,TRBV28,TRBJ2-7,TRBD2,NA
TGTGCCAGCAGCCCGGACCCATACAATGAGCAGTTCTTC,CASSPDPYNEQFF,TRBV7-9,TRBJ2-1,NA,NA
TGTGCCAGCAGTGACAGGGGGGTCTCTGGGGCCAACGTCCTGACTTTC,CASSDRGVSGANVLTF,TRBV6-1,TRBJ2-6,NA,NA
TGTGCCTGGGGGGGACTAGCGGGAGGGGAGACCCAGTACTTC,CAWGGLAGGETQYF,TRBV30,TRBJ2-5,TRBD2,NA
TGTGCCAGCAGCCACAAGCAGTACAGGGTTAACTATGGCTACACCTTC,CASSHKQYRVNYGYTF,TRBV3-1/TRBV3-2,TRBJ1-2,NA,NA
TGTGCCAGCAGCTTAACTGGGGGTGGCACTGAAGCTTTCTTT,CASSLTGGGTEAFF,TRBV7-9,TRBJ1-1,NA,once
TGTGCCAGCAGCTTAGCTCAGGGGGCGCGGGCTGAAGCTTTCTTT,CASSLAQGARAEAFF,TRBV11-1,TRBJ1-1,TRBD1,NA
TGTGCCAGCAGTTTGGTGTGGGGGACCACTGAAGCTTTCTTT,CASSLVWGTTEAFF,TRBV2,TRBJ1-1,NA,NA
TGTGCCAGCAGCCAAGATCTGAATCTCGGAAACATTCAGTACTTC,CASSQDLNLGNIQYF,TRBV3-1/TRBV3-2,TRBJ2-4,NA,NA
TGTGCCGCGAGACCCCGGGACAGAGTAAATGAGCAGTTCTTC,CAARPRDRVNEQFF,TRBV19,TRBJ2-1,TRBD1,NA
TGTGCATGCGCAAGAGCGGACGCGAACACCGGGGAGCTGTTTTTT,CACARADANTGELFF,TRBV19,TRBJ2-2,NA,NA
TGTGCCTGGAGTCTCGCCTATAATTCACCCCTCCACTTT,CAWSLAYNSPLHF,TRBV30,TRBJ1-6,NA,once
TGTGCCAGCAGTGGAACGGAAAACACTGAAGCTTTCTTT,CASSGTENTEAFF,TRBV27,TRBJ1-1,NA,NA
TGTGCCACCAGCAGAGACAAGGGTGAGCAGTTCTTC,CATSRDKGEQFF,TRBV15,TRBJ2-1,NA,NA
TGCAGTGCTTCACGGACAGATGAAGCTTTCTTT,CSASRTDEAFF,TRBV20-1,TRBJ1-1,NA,NA
TGTGCCAGCATGGACAGCCGATATGAAACAATGAGGCAGTTCTTC,CASMDSRYETMRQFF,TRBV2,TRBJ2-1,NA,NA
TGTGCCAGCCGACTAGCGGGAACCGGGGAGCTGTTTTTT,CASRLAGTGELFF,TRBV27,TRBJ2-2,TRBD2,NA
TGTGCCAGCAGTGATCCGGGACCGAGAAATAGCAATCAGCCCCAGCATTTT,CASSDPGPRNSNQPQHF,TRBV6-2/TRBV6-3,TRBJ1-5,NA,NA
TGTGCCTGCCCTGGGACAGGGGAAAACTATGGCTACACCTTC,CACPGTGENYGYTF,TRBV30,TRBJ1-2,TRBD1,few